These T cell receptor beta chains were read from a single sample in a study of cytomegalovirus exposure and HLA in healthy donors. Here immunoSEQ multiplex PCR was the method, and the copy in TCRdb shows in-frame clones only, minus some. The table lists around 100,000 clones, 70% to 85% of them singletons. Material: PBMCs. The receptors stem from a woman in her forties in good health and CMV-seronegative. The conserved cysteine and the conserved F or W are not part of the CDR3 here.

>TRBJ2-7|TRBV2
ARGYSGEQY
>TRBJ2-6|TRBV19
ASSIRSSGTGVSGANVLT
>TRBJ2-2|TRBV12-5
ASGLAGSTGELF
>.|TRBV28
ASSDRVNEQY
>TRBJ2-2|TRBV12-5
ASGLVGGSGPGELF
>TRBJ1-2|TRBV5-8
ASSPDRDYGYT
>TRBJ1-5|TRBV6-1
ASRFGAGNQPQH
>TRBJ2-7|TRBV27
ASSLGSAEEQY
>TRBJ1-2|TRBV9
ASSDHTQGYGYT
>TRBJ2-5|TRBV9
ASSPPTSEETQY
>TRBJ1-4|TRBV18
ASSPPTVEKLF
>TRBJ2-7|TRBV7-2
ASSPRGLFEQY
>TRBJ1-3|TRBV30
AWTWGGVGNTIY
>TRBJ2-1|TRBV18
ASSPGEARNEQF
>TRBJ2-5|TRBV4-3
ASSQDRRLGEETQY
>TRBJ2-3|TRBV7-9
ASSLGTPWTGGGTDTQY
>TRBJ2-5|TRBV7-2
ASSPRGALGETQY
>TRBJ2-5|TRBV5-1
ASSAAREEVGETQY